Shown below are 14 T cell receptor beta chains from a single sample sequenced in a study of beta chain features in type 1 diabetes. Study-wide findings and caveats: When Type 1 diabetes patients were examined, their TCRB CDR3s proved moderately but significantly shorter in all four CD4+ subsets.

The whole isolated RNA underwent reverse transcription, so sequencing captured expressed TCRB transcripts. Using immunoSEQ multiplex PCR, the repertoire was profiled, and TCRdb retains in-frame clones only, with some absent. The sample gives 600,000 to 700,000 clones, roughly an eighth of which show up once; approximately 0.11% is in the top ten. The antigens of these receptors remain unknown. The sequenced sample consisted of naive CD4+ T cells from blood. All receptors come from a man aged 25 to 45 with type 1 diabetes.

This clone was seen only a few times. The chain employs TRBV13 and TRBJ1-5; D is uncertain. Germline V gene sequence: CDR1 PRHDT, CDR2 FYEKMQ (reference sequence). The CDR3 is 12 residues long. V shed 0 bases and J shed 3 bases, with 0 bases lying between them. CDR3 DNA sequence: TGTGCCAGCAGCTTAGGCAATCAGCCCCAGCATTTT. This translates into CASSLGNQPQHF.

This chain joins TRBV7-2 and TRBJ2-7; 8 bases are shared with TRBD2. Germline trimming cut 0 bases from V and 2 bases from J; bases unmatched to any gene: 3. The CDR3 is 15 residues long. From germline, CDR1 is SGHTA and CDR2 FQGNSA. The CDR3 here is CASSLARGEPYEQYF. The CDR3 DNA is TGTGCCAGCAGCTTAGCGCGGGGGGAGCCCTACGAGCAGTACTTC.

Only a few counts were recorded for this clone. The gene calls are TRBV18 and TRBJ1-5; TRBD1 matches at 10 bases. The germline V gene encodes CDR1 KGHSH and CDR2 LQKENI. The CDR3 extends over 16 amino acids. The J segment lost 3 bases and the V segment lost 2 bases, leaving 4 bases of the junction unmatched. CDR3 nucleotide sequence: TGTGCCAGCTCACCATGGGACAGGGGATCCAATCAGCCCCAGCATTTT. It translates to CASSPWDRGSNQPQHF.

The table lists this clone with a count of one. This sequence joins TRBV25-1 and TRBJ2-7; 7 bases agree with TRBD1. The CDR3 is 15 residues long. V shed 5 bases and J 0 bases; nucleotides not matched to a gene: 7. In germline, CDR1 is MGHDK, CDR2 SYGVNS. The CDR3 coding sequence is TGTGCCAGCAGTCCCCCGGGACAGTACTCCTACGAGCAGTACTTC. This gives the protein CASSPPGQYSYEQYF.

This clone has just a few counts. The rearrangement joins TRBV5-1 to TRBJ2-1; D is unresolved. V was trimmed by 1 base and J by 0 bases, leaving 8 bases between them. Germline V gives CDR1 SGHRS, CDR2 YFSETQ. This CDR3 contains 15 residues. The CDR3 is CASSLRSSSYNEQFF. The CDR3 DNA sequence: TGCGCCAGCAGCTTGCGCAGCAGCTCCTACAATGAGCAGTTCTTC.

The chain recombines TRBV5-8 with TRBJ2-5; possibly TRBD1 or TRBD2 for D (6 bases each). The germline V gene has CDR1 SGHTS and CDR2 YDEGEE. With 7 bases removed from V and 5 bases from J, the gap between germline ends came to 12 bases. The CDR3 length is 12 residues. In DNA form, the CDR3 reads TGTGCCAGCCGGGGGCTAGGGGAGACCCAGTACTTC. Its translation is CASRGLGETQYF.

The genes are TRBV6-5 and TRBJ2-5, with D uncertain. V was trimmed by 7 bases and J by 2 bases, leaving 11 bases between them. This CDR3 spans 13 amino acids. Germline V lookup: CDR1 MNHEY, CDR2 SVGAGI. The CDR3 loop is CASKMVHQETQYF. The DNA for the CDR3 is TGTGCCAGCAAGATGGTCCATCAAGAGACCCAGTACTTC.

J is TRBJ2-3 and V is TRBV6-5; no reliable D call. Germline V lookup: CDR1 MNHEY, CDR2 SVGAGI. V lost 2 bases, J lost 0 bases, and 9 bases lay in between. This CDR3 has 15 residues. CDR3 in amino acids: CASSYRAISTDTQYF. The CDR3 bases are TGTGCCAGCAGTTACAGGGCTATTAGCACAGATACGCAGTATTTT.

The V gene is TRBV29-1, the J gene TRBJ2-2; D perhaps matches TRBD2 (7 bases). V lost 0 bases and J 7 bases, leaving 15 bases between the germline ends. CDR1 is SQVTM, CDR2 ANQGSEA, per germline. The CDR3 consists of 15 residues. CDR3 DNA: TGCAGCGTTGAAGATACGGGGGGCTCTAGCGGGGAGCTGTTTTTT. Its translation: CSVEDTGGSSGELFF.

The gene calls are TRBV25-1 and TRBJ2-3; weak D call: TRBD1 (5 bases). The CDR3 consists of 15 residues. The germline CDR1 and CDR2 sequences are MGHDK and SYGVNS. Trimming took off 6 bases at V and 2 bases at J, with 15 bases between the two ends. CDR3 sequence reads: CASSEAGSYTDTQYF. The CDR3 DNA sequence: TGTGCCAGCAGCGAGGCAGGGTCATACACAGATACGCAGTATTTT.

This clone was detected a few times. The rearrangement uses TRBV9 and TRBJ2-1; D is ambiguous. From germline, CDR1 is SGDLS and CDR2 YYNGEE. V was trimmed by 3 bases and J by 6 bases, leaving 16 bases between them. The CDR3 is 15 residues long. CDR3 bases: TGTGCCAGCAGCGCTTCCGGATTCTCGGGCAATGAGCAGTTCTTC. Translating it yields CASSASGFSGNEQFF.

In DNA, the CDR3 is TGTGCCAGCAGCCCGGGACTAGTAGAACGGCAGTTCTTC. This encodes CASSPGLVERQFF. The gene calls are TRBV9 and TRBJ2-1; 8 bases line up with TRBD2. V dropped 4 bases and J dropped 12; count of bases not matched to a gene: 9. The CDR3 runs 13 residues. Germline V lookup: CDR1 SGDLS, CDR2 YYNGEE.

The rearrangement links TRBV14 to TRBJ2-2, with TRBD1 matching over 8 bases. The trim removed 4 bases at V and 3 bases at J, leaving 10 bases unmatched. This CDR3 region has 17 residues. Per germline, CDR1 SGHDN and CDR2 FVKESK. Here the CDR3 reads CASSPTGAVLYTGELFF. CDR3 nucleotides: TGTGCCAGCAGCCCGACAGGGGCGGTTCTATACACCGGGGAGCTGTTTTTT.

Written as DNA, the CDR3 is TGTGCCAGCTCACCACTTGGAGGGGACGGCTACACCTTC. It specifies CASSPLGGDGYTF. The rearrangement links TRBV18 to TRBJ1-2; tentative D call: TRBD1 (5 bases). This CDR3 has 13 amino acids. CDR1 is KGHSH, CDR2 LQKENI, per germline. V lost 1 base and J lost 8, with 11 bases in between.